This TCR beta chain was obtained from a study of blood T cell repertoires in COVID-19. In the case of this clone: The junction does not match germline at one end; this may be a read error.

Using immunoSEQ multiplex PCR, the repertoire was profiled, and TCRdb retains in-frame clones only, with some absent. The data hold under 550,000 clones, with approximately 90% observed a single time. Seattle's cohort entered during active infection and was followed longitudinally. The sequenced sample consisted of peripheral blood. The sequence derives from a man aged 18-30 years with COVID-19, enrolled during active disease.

CDR3 DNA sequence: TGCGCCAGCAGATTGGGAGAATCACCCCTCCACTTT. It specifies CASRLGESPLHF. The gene calls are TRBV5-1 and TRBJ1-6; D gene unclear. The V gene's germline CDR1 is SGHRS and CDR2 YFSETQ. The CDR3 extends over 12 amino acids. Filled out from reference TRBV5-1 and TRBJ1-6, the complete variable domain reads KAGVTQTPRYLIKTRGQQVTLSCSPISGHRSVSWYQQTPGQGLQFLFEYFSETQRNKGNFPGRFSGRQFSNSRSEMNVSTLELGDSALYLCASRLGESPLHFGNGTRLTVT.